Below, 32 T cell receptor beta chains from the same sample are listed, as sequenced in a study of blood T cell repertoires in COVID-19. Method: immunoSEQ multiplex PCR; TCRdb's copy keeps in-frame clones and lacks some. The sample has about 170,000 clones, about 88% seen once; the top ten hold 20% to 30%. The sequencing sample was made of peripheral blood. The receptors here all came from a man aged 55 to 70 with acute or convalescent COVID-19.

The chain combines TRBV6-6 with TRBJ2-3; D is uncertain. CDR3 size: 15 residues. The V and J ends lost 4 bases and 2 bases respectively, with 13 bases between them. Germline V CDR1 and CDR2: MNHNY, SVGAGI (reference sequence). This CDR3 reads CASSLQHATTDTQYF. The CDR3, as DNA: TGTGCCAGCAGTTTACAACACGCAACCACAGATACGCAGTATTTT.

In DNA, the CDR3 is TGTGCCAGCAGCACTCTAGACAGGGGGCACCGAGGGGCCGCAGATACGCAGTATTTT. It is translated as CASSTLDRGHRGAADTQYF. The V call is TRBV28, the J call TRBJ2-3; 10 bases are shared with TRBD1. Germline values: CDR1 MDHEN, CDR2 SYDVKM. The CDR3 length is 19 residues. V lost 6 bases, J lost 4 bases, and 19 bases stayed unmatched.

The chain combines TRBV5-6 with TRBJ1-2; D is perhaps TRBD1 (5 bases). Trimming removed 0 bases from V and 4 bases from J, with 10 bases in between. This CDR3 comprises 14 residues. Germline V lookup: CDR1 SGHDT, CDR2 YYEEEE. Here the CDR3 DNA reads TGTGCCAGCAGCTTGGCCTTGCAGGGCTATGGCTACACCTTC. Protein: CASSLALQGYGYTF.

The V and J genes are TRBV7-6 and TRBJ1-4; 7 bases map to TRBD1. The CDR3 is 16 amino acids. Trimming took 1 base from V and 7 from J; bases not matched to a gene: 9. Germline values: CDR1 SGHVS, CDR2 FNYEAQ. This CDR3 reads CASSLGNRGTSEKLFF. The CDR3 DNA sequence: TGTGCCAGCAGCTTAGGCAACAGGGGCACAAGTGAAAAACTGTTTTTT.

The rearrangement joins TRBV15 to TRBJ2-7; no clear D. The CDR3 has 14 amino acids. Trimming cost V 2 bases and J 3 bases, with 11 bases left between them. The V gene's germline CDR1 is LNHNV and CDR2 YYDKDF (reference sequence). The CDR3 sequence is CATSRSPLSYEQYV. The CDR3 nucleotides are TGTGCCACCAGCAGATCCCCTCTCAGCTACGAGCAGTACGTC.

This clone was observed a single time. The V and J genes are TRBV5-1 and TRBJ2-1; perhaps TRBD2 as D (6 bases). This CDR3 is built from 15 residues. The germline CDR1 and CDR2 sequences are SGHRS and YFSETQ. The V end was cut by 0 bases, the J end by 6 bases, with 13 bases between. CDR3 amino acids: CASSLGWTNTNEQFF. CDR3 coding DNA: TGCGCCAGCAGCTTGGGTTGGACTAACACCAATGAGCAGTTCTTC. Full variable domain (missing parts from reference TRBV5-1 and TRBJ2-1): KAGVTQTPRYLIKTRGQQVTLSCSPISGHRSVSWYQQTPGQGLQFLFEYFSETQRNKGNFPGRFSGRQFSNSRSEMNVSTLELGDSALYLCASSLGWTNTNEQFFGPGTRLTVL.

The chain has TRBV12-3 or TRBV12-4 and TRBJ2-5; no clear D gene. CDR3 size: 13 residues. V shed 2 bases and J shed 2 bases, with 6 bases lying between them. The CDR3, as DNA: TGTGCCAGCAGTTTAAACAGTCAAGAGACCCAGTACTTC. As protein: CASSLNSQETQYF.

The V gene is TRBV12-3 or TRBV12-4, the J gene TRBJ2-7, with a tentative D call TRBD2 (5 bases). The ends were cut back, 2 bases at V and 5 bases at J, with 7 bases in the middle. The CDR3 length is 12 residues. CDR3 in amino acids: CASSLRENEQYF. The CDR3 DNA sequence: TGTGCCAGCAGTTTAAGGGAGAACGAGCAGTACTTC.

This chain connects TRBV10-3 to TRBJ2-3, with TRBD2 identical over 7 bases. The CDR3 totals 12 residues. J was trimmed by 5 bases and V by 5 bases; bases with no gene match: 1. In germline, CDR1 is ENHRY, CDR2 SYGVKD. CDR3: CAISIAGDTQYF. The CDR3 nucleotides are TGTGCCATCAGTATAGCGGGAGATACGCAGTATTTT.

The chain joins TRBV7-3 to TRBJ1-2, with D maybe TRBD1 (5 bases). This CDR3 is built from 14 residues. V was shortened by 2 bases and J by 5 bases, with 12 bases between the two germline ends. Germline CDR1 is SGHTA and CDR2 is FQGTGA. The CDR3 loop reads CASSLDAGGYGYTF. CDR3 nucleotide sequence: TGTGCCAGCAGCTTAGACGCGGGGGGTTATGGCTACACCTTC.

The rearrangement joins TRBV7-2 to TRBJ1-5; TRBD1 matches at 8 bases. Germline CDR1 is SGHTA and CDR2 is FQGNSA. The CDR3 is 16 residues long. V dropped 1 base and J dropped 6; count of bases not matched to a gene: 8. CDR3 residues: CASSLGQGAGGQPQHF. CDR3 sequence (DNA): TGTGCCAGCAGCTTAGGTCAGGGGGCCGGGGGTCAGCCCCAGCATTTT.

The chain combines TRBV5-1 with TRBJ1-2, with 10 bases identical to TRBD1. The CDR3 loop spans 14 amino acids. Germline loops: CDR1 SGHRS, CDR2 YFSETQ. V dropped 4 bases and J dropped 4; count of bases not matched to a gene: 4. The DNA for the CDR3 is TGCGCCAGCAGCCTAGGGACAGGGGCCTATGGCTACACCTTC. Encoded protein: CASSLGTGAYGYTF.

This clone appeared once. This chain joins TRBV24-1 and TRBJ2-6; D perhaps matches TRBD2 (6 bases). The germline gives CDR1 KGHDR, CDR2 SFDVKD. Trimming removed 7 bases from V and 3 bases from J, with 18 bases in between. This CDR3 comprises 17 residues. This CDR3 reads CATSGSAPSVGANVLTF. CDR3 nucleotides: TGTGCCACCAGCGGGAGTGCCCCCTCTGTTGGGGCCAACGTCCTGACTTTC.

The sample holds one count of this clone. This chain connects TRBV5-1 to TRBJ2-2; 7 bases are shared with TRBD1. After removal of 2 bases from V and 0 bases from J, the junction contained 4 bases not matched to a gene. The CDR3 extends over 16 amino acids. Per germline, CDR1 SGHRS and CDR2 YFSETQ. CDR3 DNA: TGCGCCAGCAGCTTTAGGGACAGTTCGAACACCGGGGAGCTGTTTTTT. As protein: CASSFRDSSNTGELFF.

The chain recombines TRBV18 with TRBJ2-3; 8 positions agree with TRBD2. The CDR3 is 14 amino acids. Trimming took 5 bases from V and 9 from J; bases not matched to a gene: 10. In germline, CDR1 is KGHSH, CDR2 LQKENI. The CDR3 here is CASSDTSGRGTQYF. In DNA, the CDR3 is TGTGCCAGCTCAGACACTAGCGGCCGGGGGACGCAGTATTTT.

The chain joins TRBV29-1 to TRBJ1-1; 7 nucleotides match TRBD1. This CDR3 contains 16 residues. V gave up 4 bases and J gave up 0 bases; unmatched junction bases: 11. The germline CDR1 and CDR2 sequences are SQVTM and ANQGSEA. The CDR3 DNA sequence: TGCAGCGTTGTCTGGGGGGCAGGGGGGATGAACACTGAAGCTTTCTTT. Amino acid sequence: CSVVWGAGGMNTEAFF.

This sequence joins TRBV6-2 or TRBV6-3 and TRBJ1-3; 7 positions match TRBD1. CDR3 length: 14 amino acids. V lost 7 bases, J lost 4 bases, and 7 bases stayed unmatched. Per the germline V gene, CDR1 is MNHEY and CDR2 is SVGEGT. The CDR3 region has the DNA TGTGCCAGCAACCCGACAGGGCTCGGAAACACCATATATTTT. Its translation is CASNPTGLGNTIYF.

This chain joins TRBV5-1 and TRBJ1-2; TRBD1 matches 7 bases. This CDR3 is built from 14 residues. Losses at the gene ends were 6 bases for V and 0 bases for J; bases not matched to a gene: 5. Germline V gene sequence: CDR1 SGHRS, CDR2 YFSETQ. The CDR3 sequence: CASNPGQPNYGYTF. Written as DNA, the CDR3 is TGCGCCAGCAACCCGGGACAGCCTAACTATGGCTACACCTTC. Variable domain in full (rest from reference TRBV5-1 and TRBJ1-2): KAGVTQTPRYLIKTRGQQVTLSCSPISGHRSVSWYQQTPGQGLQFLFEYFSETQRNKGNFPGRFSGRQFSNSRSEMNVSTLELGDSALYLCASNPGQPNYGYTFGSGTRLTVV.

V gene TRBV3-1 (or the pseudogene TRBV3-2) combines with J gene TRBJ1-1, with 7 bases lining up with TRBD1. There are 15 residues in the CDR3. V dropped 3 bases and J dropped 3; count of bases not matched to a gene: 7. Germline V gene sequence: CDR1 LGHDT, CDR2 YNNKEL (reference sequence). CDR3 region: CASSHQTGTDTEAFF. The CDR3 DNA reads TGTGCCAGCAGCCATCAAACCGGGACAGACACTGAAGCTTTCTTT.

This rearrangement joins TRBV27 to TRBJ1-6, with D hard to call. The V and J ends lost 6 bases and 9 bases respectively, with 21 bases between them. Germline CDR1 MNHEY, CDR2 SMNVEV (reference sequence). The CDR3 length is 16 residues. CDR3 in amino acids: CASSHSVGDAPSPLHF. The CDR3 region has the DNA TGTGCCAGCAGCCATTCGGTAGGAGACGCGCCTTCACCCCTCCACTTT.

The chain has TRBV5-1 and TRBJ1-2; no clear D gene. Deletions cut 1 base from V and 4 bases from J, with 14 bases between. Germline CDR1 SGHRS, CDR2 YFSETQ. The CDR3 is 15 amino acids. CDR3 DNA: TGCGCCAGCAGCTTGAAACCGGGAAACGGCTATGGCTACACCTTC. This translates into CASSLKPGNGYGYTF.

CDR3 protein: CASSLTAGGSYNEQFF. CDR3 bases: TGCGCCAGCAGCTTGACCGCAGGGGGCTCCTACAATGAGCAGTTCTTC. The chain uses TRBV5-1 and TRBJ2-1; 7 nucleotides match TRBD1. Germline V gene data show CDR1 as SGHRS and CDR2 as YFSETQ. The length of the CDR3 is 16 residues. J gave up 0 bases and V 1 base, and 4 bases lay outside the gene matches.

This chain joins TRBV6-1 and TRBJ1-3; 7 bases map to TRBD1. V was clipped by 2 bases and J by 0 bases; unmatched bases: 7. Germline assignment: CDR1 MNHNS and CDR2 SASEGT. This CDR3 has 17 residues. In nucleotides, the CDR3 is TGTGCCAGCAGTGAAAGGGGACAGTCGAACTCTGGAAACACCATATATTTT. This translates into CASSERGQSNSGNTIYF.

This chain joins TRBV9 and TRBJ1-1; tentatively, D is TRBD1 (5 bases). The V and J ends lost 4 bases and 1 base respectively, with 11 bases between them. This CDR3 spans 14 amino acids. CDR1 is SGDLS, CDR2 YYNGEE, per germline. The CDR3 coding sequence is TGTGCCAGCAGCAGCGGGGCGGCGAACACTGAAGCTTTCTTT. Translated, it gives CASSSGAANTEAFF.

The J gene is TRBJ2-1, the V gene TRBV28; 8 nucleotides match TRBD1. Germline lookup yields CDR1 MDHEN and CDR2 SYDVKM. V trimming: 1 base; J trimming: 1 base; junction bases outside the gene matches: 0. CDR3 length equals 15 residues. CDR3 sequence reads: CASSLYRGSYNEQFF. The CDR3 nucleotides are TGTGCCAGCAGTTTATACAGGGGGTCCTACAATGAGCAGTTCTTC.

The genes are TRBV21-1 and TRBJ1-5; TRBD1 was called by the table and not checked on the DNA. TRBV21-1 is flagged as a pseudogene. There are 16 residues in the CDR3. CDR3 bases: TGTGCCAGCAGCAGCACGGGACAGGGGAACAATCAGCCCCAGCATTTT. Protein sequence: CASSSTGQGNNQPQHF.

The chain is built from TRBV6-2 or TRBV6-3 and TRBJ2-1; 10 bases fit TRBD2. Looked up from germline, CDR1 is MNHEY and CDR2 is SVGEGT. Trimming took 5 bases from V and 2 from J; bases not matched to a gene: 6. The CDR3 loop spans 16 amino acids. The CDR3 bases are TGTGCCAGCAGTCCCCTAGCGGGAGTGACCTACAATGAGCAGTTCTTC. Translating it yields CASSPLAGVTYNEQFF.

This chain joins TRBV10-3 and TRBJ2-1; 15 bases are a match to TRBD2. Germline CDR1 ENHRY, CDR2 SYGVKD. Germline trimming cut 6 bases from V and 8 bases from J; bases unmatched to any gene: 8. The CDR3 loop spans 16 amino acids. This chain's CDR3 is CAIRGTSGRSVDEQFF. The DNA of the CDR3 is TGTGCCATCAGAGGGACTAGCGGGAGGTCTGTGGATGAGCAGTTCTTC.

The rearrangement links TRBV12-3 or TRBV12-4 to TRBJ1-1, with 8 bases fitting TRBD1. The J segment lost 5 bases and the V segment lost 6 bases, leaving 5 bases of the junction unmatched. CDR3 size: 13 residues. The CDR3 DNA reads as TGTGCCAGCAGGCTCCAGGGGGCGACTGAAGCTTTCTTT. It encodes CASRLQGATEAFF.

This clone was observed a single time. The chain is built from TRBV21-1 and TRBJ2-4; the listed D gene, TRBD1, was not tested against the DNA. TRBV21-1 is marked as a pseudogene. This CDR3 comprises 19 residues. The CDR3 sequence: CASPPTRIRDRLAKNIQYF. The CDR3 nucleotides read TGTGCCAGCCCCCCTACCAGGATCCGGGACAGGCTAGCCAAAAACATTCAGTACTTC.

This chain connects TRBV6-5 to TRBJ1-1; tentative D call: TRBD1 (5 bases). Germline V gene sequence: CDR1 MNHEY, CDR2 SVGAGI. V lost 4 bases and J lost 4, with 10 bases in between. The CDR3 sequence is 13 residues long. CDR3 sequence (DNA): TGTGCCAGCAGTTCGCAGGGTTTCACTGAAGCTTTCTTT. Its protein product is CASSSQGFTEAFF.

V usage is TRBV3-1 (or the pseudogene TRBV3-2) and J usage is TRBJ1-2; D may be TRBD1 (5 bases). V was trimmed by 1 base and J by 4 bases, leaving 7 bases between them. Looked up from germline, CDR1 is LGHDT and CDR2 is YNNKEL (reference sequence). The CDR3 totals 13 residues. The CDR3 spells CASSQVRGYGYTF. CDR3 bases: TGTGCCAGCAGCCAAGTAAGGGGCTATGGCTACACCTTC.